The sequence of this TCR beta chain was determined in a study of cytomegalovirus exposure and HLA in healthy donors. Regarding the study as a whole: First-cohort TCR clusters tended to co-occur in the 120 or so validation repertoires, a later analysis found.

Germline V CDR1 and CDR2: MNHNY, SVGAGI (reference sequence). V was trimmed by 2 bases and J by 1 base, leaving 8 bases between them. The CDR3 covers 14 residues. The data were produced by immunoSEQ multiplex PCR, yet TCRdb's version contains in-frame clones alone and is incomplete. The sample has a few hundred thousand clones; less than 90% are singletons. A note on this clone: Its antigen remains unidentified.

The chain employs TRBV6-6 and TRBJ1-2, with a tentative D call TRBD1 (5 bases). Sample: PBMCs. This clonotype was sampled from a man between 18 and 35 years old in good health and CMV-seropositive. The CDR3 spells CASSYGGGNYGYTF. For the CDR3, the DNA is TGTGCCAGCAGTTACGGGGGGGGTAACTATGGCTACACCTTC.